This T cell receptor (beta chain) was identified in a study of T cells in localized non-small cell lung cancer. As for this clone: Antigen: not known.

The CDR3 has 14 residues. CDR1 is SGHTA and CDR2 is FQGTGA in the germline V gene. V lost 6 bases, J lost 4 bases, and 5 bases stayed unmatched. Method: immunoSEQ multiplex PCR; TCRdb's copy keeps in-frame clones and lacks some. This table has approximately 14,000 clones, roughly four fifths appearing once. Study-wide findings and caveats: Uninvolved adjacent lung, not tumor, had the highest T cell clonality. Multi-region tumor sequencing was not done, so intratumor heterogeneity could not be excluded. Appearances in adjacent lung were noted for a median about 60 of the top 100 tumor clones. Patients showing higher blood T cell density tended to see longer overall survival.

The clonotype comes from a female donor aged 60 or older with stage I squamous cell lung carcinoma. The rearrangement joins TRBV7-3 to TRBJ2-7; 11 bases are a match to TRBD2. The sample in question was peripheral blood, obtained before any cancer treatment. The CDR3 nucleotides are TGTGCCAGCAGTCGGACTAGCGGGCAGTACGAGCAGTACTTC. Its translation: CASSRTSGQYEQYF.